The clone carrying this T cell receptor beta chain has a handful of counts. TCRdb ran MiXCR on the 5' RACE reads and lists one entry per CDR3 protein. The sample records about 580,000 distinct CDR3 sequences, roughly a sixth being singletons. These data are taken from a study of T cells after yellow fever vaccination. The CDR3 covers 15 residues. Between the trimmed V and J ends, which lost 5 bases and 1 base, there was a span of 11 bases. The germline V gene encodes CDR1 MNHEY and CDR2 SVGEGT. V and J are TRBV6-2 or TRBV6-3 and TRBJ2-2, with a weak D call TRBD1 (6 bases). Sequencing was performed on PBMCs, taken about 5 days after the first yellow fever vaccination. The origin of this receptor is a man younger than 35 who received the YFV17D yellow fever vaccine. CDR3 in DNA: TGTGCCAGCAGTACAGGACAGTTGAACACCGGGGAGCTGTTTTTT. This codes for CASSTGQLNTGELFF.